This T cell receptor (beta chain) derives from a study of T cell repertoires in MIS-A myocarditis. TCRdb's copy holds only in-frame clones and misses some; the assay was immunoSEQ multiplex PCR. The sample comprises 14,000 to 15,000 clones, over 70% of which are singletons, and about three fifths rests with the top ten. Germline V gene data show CDR1 as SGHRS and CDR2 as YFSETQ. With V trimmed by 5 bases and J by 0 bases, 10 bases remained unmatched. The CDR3 sequence is 17 residues long. This rearrangement joins TRBV5-1 to TRBJ2-2, with TRBD1 identical over 7 bases. The sequenced material came from left ventricle heart tissue obtained at autopsy. The sequence was obtained from a man younger than 30 with fulminant myocarditis from multisystem inflammatory syndrome in adults (MIS-A) after COVID-19. CDR3: CASSPDPGTANTGELFF. The CDR3 region has the DNA TGCGCCAGCAGTCCGGACCCCGGGACAGCGAACACCGGGGAGCTGTTTTTT.